A selection of T cell receptor beta chains follows, all from one sample in a study of blood T cell repertoires in COVID-19. TCRdb's copy holds only in-frame clones and misses some; the assay was immunoSEQ multiplex PCR. This table holds 250,000 to 400,000 clones, roughly 88% found once. Material: peripheral blood. Source of these receptors: a woman in her twenties or thirties with COVID-19, enrolled during active disease. Each CDR3 is given with its conserved first and last residue. A D gene is named only where the DNA matches it firmly. Clone sizes are given selectively: once, few, many, or a class where the clone is expanded.

>14|TRBV5-8|NA|NA|TRBJ1-2
CASSPYPQNYGYTF
TGTGCCAGCAGCCCATATCCGCAGAACTATGGCTACACCTTC
>16|TRBV30|NA|TRBD1|TRBJ1-1
CAWSPELGGGQNEAFF
TGTGCCTGGAGTCCAGAATTAGGTGGGGGACAGAATGAAGCTTTCTTT
>15|TRBV5-1|NA|TRBD2|TRBJ2-1
CASSFSGDSYNEQFF
TGCGCCAGCAGCTTTAGCGGGGACTCCTACAATGAGCAGTTCTTC
>15|TRBV6-5|NA|TRBD1|TRBJ2-7
CASSYSTGPSYEQYF
TGTGCCAGCAGTTACTCGACAGGGCCCTCCTACGAGCAGTACTTC
>15|TRBV7-2|once|NA|TRBJ1-1
CASSLVDRTKARAFF
TGTGCCAGCAGCCTCGTCGACAGGACCAAGGCCAGAGCTTTCTTT
>14|TRBV4-1|NA|NA|TRBJ1-4
CASSQEIFNEKLFF
TGCGCCAGCAGCCAAGAAATCTTTAATGAAAAACTGTTTTTT
>18|TRBV2|NA|TRBD2|TRBJ2-3
CASRPGASGGLGTDTQYF
TGTGCCAGCCGCCCTGGGGCTAGCGGGGGGCTAGGCACAGATACGCAGTATTTT
>15|TRBV7-8|NA|TRBD2|TRBJ2-3
CASSFGGASIDTQYF
TGTGCCAGCAGCTTCGGGGGGGCCTCAATAGATACGCAGTATTTT
>17|TRBV18|few|NA|TRBJ1-1
CASSPLPKGVMNTEAFF
TGTGCCAGCTCACCATTGCCAAAGGGGGTCATGAACACTGAAGCTTTCTTT
>14|TRBV2|NA|NA|TRBJ1-4
CASSAQGTNEKLFF
TGTGCCAGCAGTGCTCAGGGAACTAATGAAAAACTGTTTTTT
>13|TRBV28|NA|TRBD2|TRBJ2-3
CASRPGLAGGQYF
TGTGCCAGCAGGCCGGGACTAGCGGGGGGGCAGTATTTT